This T cell receptor (beta chain) appears in the sequencing data of a study of shared clonotypes between healthy human individuals. Study results and caveats: Few donors limited the genetic and exposure-history diversity represented. It was the non-shared clonotypes that had lower generation probabilities than clonotypes shared by all four donors. The sharing of 4.5% to 6.5% of naive CD4 clonotypes was seen across a handful of donors.

For this clone: Its specificity is not known.

The CDR3 contains 13 residues. V was pared by 4 bases and J by 0 bases, with 6 bases between. The germline gives CDR1 KGHSH, CDR2 LQKENI. The assay was immunoSEQ multiplex PCR, and TCRdb's table has in-frame clones only and misses some. Of hundreds of thousands of clones listed, around 78% were seen once; the top ten hold around 1.7%. Sequenced: memory CD4+ T cells sorted from blood. The sample's subset: CD45RA-negative fraction. The chain combines TRBV18 with TRBJ1-1, with D perhaps matching TRBD1 (5 bases). The sequence derives from a woman aged 25 to 39 in good health. Written as DNA, the CDR3 is TGTGCCAGCTCACAAGGGGTGAACACTGAAGCTTTCTTT. Encoded protein: CASSQGVNTEAFF.